This T cell receptor (beta chain) originates from a study of cytomegalovirus exposure and HLA in healthy donors. PCR involved 60 Vbeta and 13 Jbeta primers. Assay used: immunoSEQ multiplex PCR; TCRdb lists only in-frame clones, some missing. The sample contains about 130,000 clones, about 80% of which appear only once. Germline V gene data show CDR1 as MRHNA and CDR2 as SNTAGT. After removal of 5 bases from V and 5 bases from J, the junction contained 6 bases not matched to a gene. This CDR3 has 16 amino acids. This clone was observed once. Material: PBMCs. The chain employs TRBV6-4 and TRBJ2-1, with 13 bases that match TRBD2. The TCR was taken from a girl aged 2 to 9 in good health and CMV-seronegative. The CDR3 DNA reads as TGTGCCAGCAGTTACACCGGGACTAGCGGGGACAATGAGCAGTTCTTC. It translates to CASSYTGTSGDNEQFF.